These 28 T cell receptor beta chains were all obtained from the same sample, sequenced in a study of control samples from healthy donors and cancer patients. Only in-frame clones appear in the TCRdb table, and some are missing; sequencing was by immunoSEQ multiplex PCR. The data contain 140,000 to 150,000 clones, about 91% of them singletons. Sequencing used blood. The receptors come from a man younger than 45 in good health.

The chain employs TRBV6-6 and TRBJ1-2; 9 bases agree with TRBD1. J was trimmed by 6 bases and V by 6 bases; bases with no gene match: 5. This CDR3 has 13 amino acids. CDR1 is MNHNY, CDR2 SVGAGI, per germline (reference sequence). The CDR3 sequence: CASSTGGADGYTF. In DNA, the CDR3 is TGTGCCAGCAGCACAGGGGGCGCGGATGGCTACACCTTC.

This chain uses TRBV5-1 with TRBJ2-1, with unresolved D. CDR3 length: 15 residues. Germline loops: CDR1 SGHRS, CDR2 YFSETQ. V lost 4 bases and J lost 0, with 11 bases in between. For the CDR3, the DNA is TGCGCCAGCAGCCTGACGGTGAGCTCCTACAATGAGCAGTTCTTC. Translation gives CASSLTVSSYNEQFF.

This clone was recorded a few times. The V and J genes are TRBV18 and TRBJ2-7; possible D gene TRBD1, 6 bases. Germline V gene lookup returns CDR1 KGHSH and CDR2 LQKENI. Trimming stripped 3 bases from V and 2 bases from J, with 11 bases between. The CDR3 contains 14 residues. The CDR3 loop reads CASSPRDTTYEQYF. For the CDR3, the DNA is TGTGCCAGCTCACCCCGGGACACTACCTACGAGCAGTACTTC.

This chain joins TRBV10-3 and TRBJ2-7, with 8 bases lining up with TRBD1. J gave up 5 bases and V 3 bases, and 9 bases lay outside the gene matches. Germline V CDR1 and CDR2: ENHRY, SYGVKD. The CDR3 is 15 amino acids. CDR3 amino acids: CAISEGGRGPHEQYF. CDR3 DNA: TGTGCCATCAGTGAAGGAGGCAGGGGGCCCCACGAGCAGTACTTC.

V usage is TRBV11-3 and J usage is TRBJ2-7; TRBD1 might be the D (7 bases). V was shortened by 1 base and J by 2 bases, with 12 bases between the two germline ends. CDR3 length: 15 amino acids. From germline, CDR1 is SGHNT and CDR2 YENEEA. The CDR3, as DNA: TGTGCCAGCAGCTTAGCAGGGGGGAAAGCCTACGAGCAGTACTTC. The encoded protein is CASSLAGGKAYEQYF.

This chain links TRBV7-3 with TRBJ2-2; D is perhaps TRBD1 (5 bases). Germline-derived CDR1 and CDR2 are SGHTA and FQGTGA. This CDR3 region has 12 residues. Trimming took off 6 bases at V and 6 bases at J, with 8 bases between the two ends. CDR3 nucleotides: TGTGCCAGCAGAGGGGTCGCCGGGGAGCTGTTTTTT. This translates into CASRGVAGELFF. Complete variable domain (other parts from reference TRBV7-3 and TRBJ2-2): GAGVSQTPSNKVTEKGKYVELRCDPISGHTALYWYRQSLGQGPEFLIYFQGTGAADDSGLPNDRFFAVRPEGSVSTLKIQRTERGDSAVYLCASRGVAGELFFGEGSRLTVL.

The rearrangement uses TRBV28 and TRBJ1-5; D unclear. This CDR3 has 14 residues. Germline CDR1 is MDHEN and CDR2 is SYDVKM. V was clipped by 3 bases and J by 0 bases, with 6 bases between them. CDR3 DNA: TGTGCCAGCAGTTTTCGCCTTAGCAATCAGCCCCAGCATTTT. Its protein product is CASSFRLSNQPQHF.

The rearrangement joins TRBV5-1 to TRBJ1-4, with D possibly TRBD1 on 6 matching bases. Germline V gene sequence: CDR1 SGHRS, CDR2 YFSETQ. V lost 5 bases and J 8 bases, leaving 16 bases between the germline ends. This CDR3 has 14 amino acids. CDR3 nucleotides: TGCGCCAGCAGAACAGGGTCTTTGGCCGAAAAACTGTTTTTT. It codes for CASRTGSLAEKLFF.

This chain connects TRBV2 to TRBJ2-1; D possibly corresponds to TRBD1 (6 bases). V shed 5 bases and J shed 8 bases, with 16 bases lying between them. The CDR3 sequence is 14 residues long. The germline CDR1 and CDR2 sequences are SNHLY and FYNNEI. The chain's CDR3 is CASSRDNRYDEQFF. CDR3 bases: TGTGCCAGCAGTCGGGACAATAGATATGATGAGCAGTTCTTC.

The chain joins TRBV18 to TRBJ2-3, with 7 bases identical to TRBD1. CDR1 is KGHSH and CDR2 is LQKENI in the germline V gene. CDR3 size: 17 residues. The ends lost 2 bases at V and 3 bases at J; junction bases unmatched: 11. CDR3 region: CASSPSVLGQKTDTQYF. Written as DNA, the CDR3 is TGTGCCAGCTCACCATCTGTTCTGGGACAGAAAACAGATACGCAGTATTTT.

The rearrangement links TRBV7-9 to TRBJ1-2; weak D call: TRBD1 (5 bases). Trimming stripped 4 bases from V and 0 bases from J, with 18 bases between. From germline, CDR1 is SEHNR and CDR2 FQNEAQ (reference sequence). The CDR3 spans 17 residues. The DNA of the CDR3 is TGTGCCAGCAGCTCCACAGCAAGGGGCCCTACTAACTATGGCTACACCTTC. It encodes CASSSTARGPTNYGYTF. The whole variable domain, remainder taken from reference TRBV7-9 and TRBJ1-2, is DTGVSQNPRHKITKRGQNVTFRCDPISEHNRLYWYRQTLGQGPEFLTYFQNEAQLEKSRLLSDRFSAERPKGSFSTLEIQRTEQGDSAMYLCASSSTARGPTNYGYTFGSGTRLTVV.

The gene calls are TRBV12-3 or TRBV12-4 and TRBJ1-4, with D uncertain. Trimming took 4 bases from V and 7 from J, leaving 7 bases between them. This CDR3 spans 12 amino acids. The CDR3 bases are TGTGCCAGCAGTTCGGACGGTGAAAAACTGTTTTTT. It is translated as CASSSDGEKLFF.

A word on this clone: The sample contains more than one DNA sequence encoding this CDR3. The gene calls are TRBV10-3 and TRBJ1-1; perhaps TRBD1 as D (5 bases). Germline V gene data show CDR1 as ENHRY and CDR2 as SYGVKD. The V gene lost 3 bases and the J gene lost 1 base, with 9 bases spanning the gap. The CDR3 spans 14 residues. The DNA of the CDR3 is TGTGCCATCAGTGACCGGGACCGGAACACTGAAGCTTTCTTT. Amino acid sequence: CAISDRDRNTEAFF.

The J gene is TRBJ2-7, the V gene TRBV28; TRBD1 or TRBD2 may be the D gene (6 bases each). The V end lost 5 bases, the J end lost 6 bases, and 20 bases lay between the germline ends. Germline V gene sequence: CDR1 MDHEN, CDR2 SYDVKM. This CDR3 is 15 amino acids long. CDR3 residues: CASSQYGGGTFEQYF. The CDR3 DNA is TGTGCCAGCAGTCAATATGGGGGCGGGACGTTCGAGCAGTACTTC. Combining the CDR3 with reference TRBV28 and TRBJ2-7 gives the whole variable domain DVKVTQSSRYLVKRTGEKVFLECVQDMDHENMFWYRQDPGLGLRLIYFSYDVKMKEKGDIPEGYSVSREKKERFSLILESASTNQTSMYLCASSQYGGGTFEQYFGPGTRLTVT.

The chain has TRBV28 and TRBJ2-3; D possibly matches TRBD1 or TRBD2 (5 bases each). The V end was cut by 3 bases, the J end by 1 base, with 14 bases between. The CDR3 contains 16 residues. Germline CDR1 reads MDHEN; CDR2 reads SYDVKM. The chain's CDR3 is CASSFPRDRRTDTQYF. CDR3 bases: TGTGCCAGCAGTTTTCCCCGGGACCGCCGCACAGATACGCAGTATTTT.

The chain has TRBV30 and TRBJ1-1, with D perhaps TRBD1 (5 bases). Germline values: CDR1 GTSNPN, CDR2 SVGIG (reference sequence). This CDR3 region has 12 residues. Trimming stripped 6 bases from V and 2 bases from J, with 10 bases between. CDR3 DNA: TGTGCCTGCTCGGGGGTTAACACTGAAGCTTTCTTT. It codes for CACSGVNTEAFF.

This chain links TRBV30 with TRBJ1-2, with D tentatively TRBD1 (5 bases). CDR1 is GTSNPN and CDR2 is SVGIG in the germline V gene (reference sequence). V dropped 5 bases and J dropped 13 bases, with 17 bases sitting between them. The length of the CDR3 is 11 residues. The CDR3 sequence is CAWDDTGPSTF. As DNA, the CDR3 is TGTGCCTGGGATGATACAGGTCCGTCCACCTTC.

V gene TRBV10-3 combines with J gene TRBJ2-3; D possibly uses TRBD1 or TRBD2 (7 bases each). The germline V and J ends were trimmed by 6 bases and 1 base, with 14 bases remaining between them. The germline V gene encodes CDR1 ENHRY and CDR2 SYGVKD. The CDR3 has 15 residues. The CDR3 DNA sequence: TGTGCCATCAGGACAGGGAGGGAGGGCACAGATACGCAGTATTTT. The encoded protein is CAIRTGREGTDTQYF.

The V and J genes are TRBV28 and TRBJ1-4, with 7 positions matching TRBD1. The germline gives CDR1 MDHEN, CDR2 SYDVKM. This CDR3 has 12 residues. Trimming took 3 bases from V and 16 from J; bases not matched to a gene: 8. In DNA, the CDR3 is TGTGCCAGCAGTTTGGACGGGGACAGATCGTTTTTT. Amino acid sequence: CASSLDGDRSFF.

The chain recombines TRBV7-3 with TRBJ2-1; 11 nucleotides match TRBD2. The CDR3 is 13 residues long. V gave up 5 bases and J gave up 8 bases; unmatched junction bases: 2. CDR1 is SGHTA and CDR2 is FQGTGA in the germline V gene. CDR3 sequence (DNA): TGTGCCAGCAGCCCGACTAGCGGGGATGAGCAGTTCTTC. Amino acids: CASSPTSGDEQFF.

The genes are TRBV19 and TRBJ1-2; 9 bases align to TRBD1. CDR3 length: 12 amino acids. Germline CDR1 and CDR2: LNHDA and SQIVND (reference sequence). V lost 8 bases to trimming and J lost 6 bases; unmatched junction nucleotides: 4. The CDR3 nucleotides read TGTGCCAGTGAACAGGGGGCGGATGGCTACACCTTC. Translation gives CASEQGADGYTF.

The chain combines TRBV6-2 or TRBV6-3 with TRBJ2-1; TRBD1 is a possible D gene (5 bases). V gave up 3 bases and J gave up 0 bases, with 12 bases separating them. CDR1 is MNHEY and CDR2 is SVGEGT in the germline V gene. The CDR3 spans 16 residues. Here the CDR3 reads CASSYSSTVSYNEQFF. CDR3 bases: TGTGCCAGCAGTTATAGCTCGACAGTCTCCTACAATGAGCAGTTCTTC.

The chain employs TRBV9 and TRBJ1-1; maybe TRBD1 (6 bases). CDR3 length: 16 residues. V was clipped by 3 bases and J by 7 bases, with 22 bases between them. CDR1 and CDR2 from the germline V gene are SGDLS and YYNGEE. The CDR3 DNA reads as TGTGCCAGCAGCGCCCAAGGCCGGGCGGGAGGGGGTGAAGCTTTCTTT. Protein product: CASSAQGRAGGGEAFF.

This clone was counted once. The gene calls are TRBV6-5 and TRBJ2-1, with 11 nucleotides matching TRBD2. CDR3 length equals 14 residues. CDR1 is MNHEY and CDR2 is SVGAGI in the germline V gene. Trimming removed 1 base from V and 8 bases from J; junction bases left unmatched: 1. The CDR3 bases are TGTGCCAGCAGTTACTTGGGACTAGCGGATGAGCAGTTCTTC. Its translation: CASSYLGLADEQFF.

V usage is TRBV5-6 and J usage is TRBJ2-4; D is unresolved. Trimming took off 4 bases at V and 0 bases at J, with 11 bases between the two ends. The CDR3 contains 15 residues. Germline V gene data show CDR1 as SGHDT and CDR2 as YYEEEE. The CDR3 region has the DNA TGTGCCAGCAGCAACAGAGTTTTAGCCAAAAACATTCAGTACTTC. Protein sequence: CASSNRVLAKNIQYF.

The chain employs TRBV5-4 and TRBJ1-1, with 9 bases aligning to TRBD1. The CDR3 length is 14 residues. V lost 4 bases to trimming and J lost 8 bases; unmatched junction nucleotides: 9. The V gene's germline CDR1 is SGHNT and CDR2 YYREEE (reference sequence). The chain's CDR3 is CASSNTGGSGEAFF. The CDR3 DNA is TGTGCCAGCAGCAACACAGGGGGCTCGGGCGAAGCTTTCTTT.

This chain links TRBV4-1 with TRBJ1-1; possible D gene TRBD1, 5 bases. Trimming cost V 3 bases and J 4 bases, with 12 bases left between them. The V gene's germline CDR1 is MGHRA and CDR2 YSYEKL. There are 14 residues in the CDR3. The CDR3 DNA follows: TGCGCCAGCAGCCACCCTGGCAGGGCCACTGAAGCTTTCTTT. This gives the protein CASSHPGRATEAFF.

About this clone: This sample also contains other DNA sequences that code for the same CDR3. This sequence joins TRBV7-3 and TRBJ1-5; D possibly corresponds to TRBD1 (5 bases). Germline loops: CDR1 SGHTA, CDR2 FQGTGA. This CDR3 has 15 residues. V gave up 0 bases and J gave up 2 bases, with 8 bases separating them. CDR3 sequence (DNA): TGTGCCAGCAGCTTAACGGGGGGTGGCAATCAGCCCCAGCATTTT. This sequence encodes CASSLTGGGNQPQHF.